This TCR beta chain was sequenced for a study of cytomegalovirus exposure and HLA in healthy donors. Overall study findings and caveats: Rates of TCR association differed by HLA locus in a later analysis, with DRB1 highest and HLA-C lowest. Reportedly, fewer N-insertions than the 666-donor mean appeared in an Asian-associated ancestry cluster in a later analysis. Many donors shared some public TCRs, even though most TCR sequences were rare.

The PCR had 60 Vbeta and 13 Jbeta primers. Profiled with immunoSEQ multiplex PCR; TCRdb holds only in-frame clones, not every one. This repertoire includes around 76,000 clones. About this clone itself: What it recognizes is unknown.

The V gene's germline CDR1 is MDHEN and CDR2 SYDVKM. The V segment lost 5 bases and the J segment 7 bases; nucleotides outside the gene matches: 6. This CDR3 has 14 amino acids. The sequenced material came from PBMCs. The chain combines TRBV28 with TRBJ1-5; 9 nucleotides agree with TRBD1. This clonotype was sampled from an older woman in good health and CMV-seronegative. Here the CDR3 reads CASSVQGAGQPQHF. The CDR3 nucleotides are TGTGCCAGCAGTGTACAGGGGGCAGGGCAGCCCCAGCATTTT.